This T cell receptor (beta chain) was captured in a study of shared clonotypes between healthy human individuals. Study-wide findings and caveats: Naive CD4 clonotype sharing across a few donors was around 5.5%.

Note on this clone: Its antigen is unidentified.

Naivety among CD8 cells was defined by CD45RO negativity and positive CCR7 selection, thereby excluding terminally differentiated effector memory CD45RA+ cells. The V gene lost 1 base and the J gene lost 0 bases, with 7 bases spanning the gap. The V gene's germline CDR1 is MGHRA and CDR2 YSYEKL. The CDR3 totals 15 residues. Profiled with immunoSEQ multiplex PCR; TCRdb holds only in-frame clones, not every one. Of some 630,000 clones in the sample, 90% to 97% are singletons; the top ten hold around 0.1%. This receptor was identified in a woman in her 30s in good health. The specimen sequenced was naive CD8+ T cells sorted from blood. The V and J genes are TRBV4-1 and TRBJ2-1; the D gene is possibly TRBD2 (5 bases). The CDR3 coding sequence is TGCGCCAGCAGCCAAGTCGGGGTCTCCTACAATGAGCAGTTCTTC. It translates to CASSQVGVSYNEQFF.